This T cell receptor beta chain originates from a study of control samples from healthy donors and cancer patients. TCRdb's table, derived via immunoSEQ multiplex PCR, lists solely in-frame clones and lacks some. The profile shows roughly 34,000 clones, around 86% of them singletons. Germline V CDR1 and CDR2: SNHLY, FYNNEI. Trimming left V 4 bases short and J 8 bases short, with 17 bases between. This CDR3 region has 14 residues. Specimen: PBMCs. The origin of this receptor is a woman aged 35 to 49 with lung cancer. V gene TRBV2 combines with J gene TRBJ1-2; TRBD1 is a possible D gene (5 bases). For the CDR3, the DNA is TGTGCCAGCAGTGGGAGCAGGGCGGTTGGCGGCTACACCTTC. It yields the protein CASSGSRAVGGYTF.